This paragraph covers one TCR beta chain sequence. The sample belongs to a study of cytomegalovirus exposure and HLA in healthy donors. Primers: 60 Vbeta forward and 13 Jbeta reverse. TCRdb's copy holds only in-frame clones and misses some; the assay was immunoSEQ multiplex PCR. The sample holds around 200,000 clones, 77% seen once. V was pared by 5 bases and J by 1 base, with 6 bases of the junction left unmatched. Looked up from germline, CDR1 is SGHTA and CDR2 is FQGNSA. This CDR3 contains 15 residues. Donors in the study were healthy people who gave bone marrow. The sequencing sample was made of PBMCs. This TCR was recovered from a woman aged 60 to 75 in good health and CMV-seropositive. This sequence joins TRBV7-2 and TRBJ1-1; 8 positions match TRBD1. The CDR3 region is CASSRDRMANTEAFF. CDR3 DNA: TGTGCCAGCAGCCGGGACAGGATGGCGAACACTGAAGCTTTCTTT.